The source of this T cell receptor (beta chain) is a study of blood T cell repertoires in COVID-19. Only in-frame clones appear in the TCRdb table, and some are missing; sequencing was by immunoSEQ multiplex PCR. The sample includes roughly 300,000 clones, around 80% of them seen just once. CDR3 size: 13 residues. V was shortened by 2 bases and J by 3 bases, with 8 bases between the two germline ends. CDR1 and CDR2 from the germline V gene are MDHEN and SYDVKM. The sequence came from a woman in her forties or fifties with acute or convalescent COVID-19. J is TRBJ2-7 and V is TRBV28; a weak D match, TRBD1 (5 bases). The sequenced sample was peripheral blood. The CDR3 spells CASSLAGHYEQYV. The CDR3 bases are TGTGCCAGCAGTTTAGCAGGGCACTACGAGCAGTACGTC.